Each of the 27 T cell receptor beta chains below was sequenced from the same sample in a study of PD-1 blockade in classical Hodgkin lymphoma. The table came from immunoSEQ multiplex PCR; TCRdb's copy has only in-frame clones and leaves some out. The top ten hold about a fifth of the sample, which has over 25,000 clones, less than 90% seen once. Relapse after autologous stem cell transplantation occurred in every patient, and brentuximab vedotin exposure varied. Here the sequenced sample was peripheral blood mononuclear cells (PBMCs), taken before the second cycle of nivolumab. The receptors shown here come from a human donor with classical Hodgkin lymphoma.

This chain uses TRBV6-5 with TRBJ2-3; TRBD2 matches at 9 bases. CDR1 and CDR2 from the germline V gene are MNHEY and SVGAGI. V shed 3 bases, J shed 2 bases, and the junction held 3 bases outside the gene matches. The CDR3 is 15 amino acids. The CDR3 bases are TGTGCCAGCAGTTATCTAGCGGGAAACACAGATACGCAGTATTTT. Its protein is CASSYLAGNTDTQYF.

The chain recombines TRBV30 with TRBJ1-2, with 8 bases lining up with TRBD1. V shed 5 bases, J shed 4 bases, and the junction held 9 bases outside the gene matches. CDR3 length: 14 amino acids. CDR1 GTSNPN and CDR2 SVGIG come from the germline V gene (reference sequence). CDR3 region: CAWGQTGALYGYTF. DNA for the CDR3: TGTGCCTGGGGACAGACAGGGGCCCTCTATGGCTACACCTTC.

V gene TRBV7-9 combines with J gene TRBJ2-7; the D is unclear. The CDR3 covers 12 residues. Trimming took off 1 base at V and 8 bases at J, with 9 bases between the two ends. The germline V gene encodes CDR1 SEHNR and CDR2 FQNEAQ (reference sequence). CDR3 region: CASSLEAPQQYF. The DNA for the CDR3 is TGTGCCAGCAGCTTAGAGGCACCACAGCAGTACTTC.

The chain carries TRBV7-2 and TRBJ2-2, with D maybe TRBD1 (5 bases). Germline lookup yields CDR1 SGHTA and CDR2 FQGNSA. Trimming took 3 bases from V and 9 from J, leaving 11 bases between them. The CDR3 has 13 residues. The CDR3 reads CASSLVPGRELFF. The CDR3 DNA reads TGTGCCAGCAGCTTGGTACCAGGGCGGGAGCTGTTTTTT.

The J gene is TRBJ2-7, the V gene TRBV6-5; D is perhaps TRBD1 (5 bases). The V and J ends lost 0 bases and 2 bases respectively, with 11 bases between them. Germline-derived CDR1 and CDR2 are MNHEY and SVGAGI. CDR3 length equals 15 residues. The CDR3 nucleotides are TGTGCCAGCAGTTACTCGTCGGACACGACCTACGAGCAGTACTTC. This gives the protein CASSYSSDTTYEQYF.

The gene calls are TRBV10-3 and TRBJ1-1, with D unclear. Germline CDR1 reads ENHRY; CDR2 reads SYGVKD. The CDR3 has 14 amino acids. V shed 5 bases and J shed 6 bases, with 16 bases lying between them. The CDR3 protein is CAISRQKSGAEAFF. The CDR3 coding sequence is TGTGCCATCAGTCGACAAAAATCGGGAGCTGAAGCTTTCTTT.

In its sample, this clone was seen once. The chain couples TRBV6-5 to TRBJ2-3; D remains unclear. Trimming pared 5 bases from V and 5 bases from J, leaving 14 bases between. Germline V gives CDR1 MNHEY, CDR2 SVGAGI. The CDR3 sequence is 14 residues long. Written as DNA, the CDR3 is TGTGCCAGCAGTCCCCGGACCGTCAGAGATACGCAGTATTTT. This codes for CASSPRTVRDTQYF.

The chain joins TRBV7-9 to TRBJ2-1; D ambiguous. CDR3 length equals 17 residues. Germline V gives CDR1 SEHNR, CDR2 FQNEAQ (reference sequence). Trimming pared 5 bases from V and 0 bases from J, leaving 17 bases between. The CDR3 spells CASSPPLRFSSYNEQFF. Here the CDR3 DNA reads TGTGCCAGCAGCCCTCCCCTACGGTTCAGCTCCTACAATGAGCAGTTCTTC.

The rearrangement joins TRBV29-1 to TRBJ1-1, with D possibly being TRBD1 (5 bases). V lost 7 bases, J lost 6 bases, and 18 bases lay in between. Germline V gene data show CDR1 as SQVTM and CDR2 as ANQGSEA. The CDR3 length is 13 residues. The CDR3 region has the DNA TGCAGCGGTACCAACCCAGGGTTCGCTGAAGCTTTCTTT. Translation gives CSGTNPGFAEAFF. The full variable domain, with the rest looked up from reference TRBV29-1 and TRBJ1-1, is SAVISQKPSRDICQRGTSLTIQCQVDSQVTMMFWYRQQPGQSLTLIATANQGSEATYESGFVIDKFPISRPNLTFSTLTVSNMSPEDSSIYLCSGTNPGFAEAFFGQGTRLTVV.

This chain links TRBV28 with TRBJ1-2, with TRBD1 identical over 7 bases. The CDR3 spans 15 residues. Germline values: CDR1 MDHEN, CDR2 SYDVKM. Trimming at V came to 7 bases and at J to 3 bases, leaving 11 bases not matched to a gene. The CDR3 protein is CASNSVGGTYYGYTF. The CDR3 coding sequence is TGTGCCAGCAACAGTGTAGGGGGCACTTACTATGGCTACACCTTC.

The chain is built from TRBV20-1 and TRBJ1-1; D not certain. In germline, CDR1 is DFQATT, CDR2 SNEGSKA (reference sequence). Trimming took off 8 bases at V and 12 bases at J, with 10 bases between the two ends. This CDR3 spans 8 amino acids. CDR3 region: CSTMSPFF. CDR3 nucleotides: TGCAGTACTATGTCGCCTTTCTTT.

This rearrangement joins TRBV6-5 to TRBJ1-5; 8 nucleotides agree with TRBD1. V was clipped by 5 bases and J by 5 bases; unmatched bases: 8. Germline assignment: CDR1 MNHEY and CDR2 SVGAGI. The CDR3 runs 15 residues. The CDR3 region has the DNA TGTGCCAGCAGTGGGAAAGGGACAGGCGATCAGCCCCAGCATTTT. It codes for CASSGKGTGDQPQHF.

In regard to this clone: Other nucleotide sequences from this sample produce the same CDR3. The rearrangement links TRBV13 to TRBJ1-4, with D hard to call. Trimming removed 0 bases from V and 2 bases from J, with 4 bases in between. The CDR3 totals 14 residues. Per the germline V gene, CDR1 is PRHDT and CDR2 is FYEKMQ (reference sequence). The CDR3 DNA reads as TGTGCCAGCAGCTTAGGGGCGACTAATGAAAAACTGTTTTTT. Protein: CASSLGATNEKLFF.

The chain employs TRBV10-3 and TRBJ2-1, with TRBD1 identical over 9 bases. Germline CDR1 and CDR2: ENHRY and SYGVKD. V dropped 0 bases and J dropped 5; count of bases not matched to a gene: 2. The CDR3 sequence is 15 residues long. The CDR3 nucleotides read TGTGCCATCAGTGAGTCGGGACAGGGAAACAATGAGCAGTTCTTC. It specifies CAISESGQGNNEQFF.

The chain recombines TRBV6-5 with TRBJ2-4, with D unclear. The germline gives CDR1 MNHEY, CDR2 SVGAGI. The V end lost 0 bases, the J end lost 0 bases, and 9 bases lay between the germline ends. The CDR3 is 16 residues long. CDR3 sequence reads: CASSYSIGSAKNIQYF. As DNA, the CDR3 is TGTGCCAGCAGTTACTCGATAGGATCAGCCAAAAACATTCAGTACTTC.

This clone came up once. The gene calls are TRBV6-6 and TRBJ1-2; the D is unclear. The CDR3 consists of 11 residues. Germline V gene lookup returns CDR1 MNHNY and CDR2 SVGAGI (reference sequence). V lost 6 bases, J lost 3 bases, and 5 bases lay in between. CDR3 loop: CASREDYGYTF. The DNA for the CDR3 is TGTGCCAGCAGGGAAGACTATGGCTACACCTTC.

V usage is TRBV4-1 and J usage is TRBJ1-2; the match to TRBD1 covers 9 bases. Germline assignment: CDR1 MGHRA and CDR2 YSYEKL. With 4 bases clipped from V and 7 bases from J, the junction kept 1 base outside the gene matches. This CDR3 comprises 12 residues. The CDR3 region is CASSRDRAGYTF. The CDR3 bases are TGCGCCAGCAGCCGGGACAGGGCTGGCTACACCTTC.

The chain combines TRBV19 with TRBJ1-2; 7 bases line up with TRBD1. CDR1 is LNHDA and CDR2 is SQIVND in the germline V gene (reference sequence). The CDR3 totals 15 residues. V shed 5 bases, J shed 4 bases, and the junction held 10 bases outside the gene matches. The CDR3 spells CASSPTGYIAYGYTF. CDR3 DNA sequence: TGTGCCAGTAGTCCGACAGGGTATATTGCCTATGGCTACACCTTC.

The J gene is TRBJ1-1, the V gene TRBV30; D may be TRBD1 (6 bases). Germline CDR1 GTSNPN, CDR2 SVGIG (reference sequence). Trimming cost V 2 bases and J 1 base, with 8 bases left between them. CDR3 length: 13 residues. The CDR3 DNA reads TGTGCCTGGAGTCCAGGGGCGAACACTGAAGCTTTCTTT. Its translation: CAWSPGANTEAFF.

The chain carries TRBV5-4 and TRBJ1-2; no firm D call. The V gene lost 4 bases and the J gene lost 2 bases, with 15 bases spanning the gap. Germline CDR1 is SGHNT and CDR2 is YYREEE (reference sequence). The CDR3 runs to 15 residues. For the CDR3, the DNA is TGTGCCAGCAGCCCGCGGCTGACCCTGAACTATGGCTACACCTTC. It yields the protein CASSPRLTLNYGYTF.

The chain employs TRBV10-3 and TRBJ1-5; D unclear. Germline V gene lookup returns CDR1 ENHRY and CDR2 SYGVKD. CDR3 size: 15 residues. Trimming pared 5 bases from V and 2 bases from J, leaving 13 bases between. The CDR3 loop is CAISPGPGGNQPQHF. CDR3 in DNA: TGTGCCATCAGTCCCGGCCCCGGTGGCAATCAGCCCCAGCATTTT.

This rearrangement joins TRBV11-3 to TRBJ2-2; TRBD2 aligns across 8 bases. Germline lookup yields CDR1 SGHNT and CDR2 YENEEA. After removal of 3 bases from V and 2 bases from J, the junction contained 8 bases not matched to a gene. This CDR3 spans 17 amino acids. In DNA form, the CDR3 reads TGTGCCAGCAGCTTGGGAACAAGCGGGAGTAACACCGGGGAGCTGTTTTTT. Translated, it gives CASSLGTSGSNTGELFF.

The chain carries TRBV27 and TRBJ2-7; TRBD2 matches at 10 bases. The ends lost 9 bases at V and 8 bases at J; junction bases unmatched: 7. CDR3 length: 12 amino acids. Germline CDR1 reads MNHEY; CDR2 reads SMNVEV (reference sequence). CDR3 sequence (DNA): TGTGCCAGGGGGCCTAGCGGGGGCAAGCAGTACTTC. Translation gives CARGPSGGKQYF.

In nucleotides, the CDR3 is TGTGCCAGCTCACCATTACCCCGCAGGGCGAAATCACCCCTCCACTTT. Translation: CASSPLPRRAKSPLHF. The rearrangement links TRBV18 to TRBJ1-6, with D perhaps matching TRBD1 (5 bases). Per the germline V gene, CDR1 is KGHSH and CDR2 is LQKENI. The CDR3 sequence is 16 residues long. The V gene lost 2 bases and the J gene lost 10 bases, with 18 bases spanning the gap.

The genes are TRBV7-8 and TRBJ1-2; the D is unclear. V lost 3 bases and J lost 0, with 11 bases in between. This CDR3 has 15 residues. Germline CDR1 and CDR2: SGHVS and FQNEAQ. CDR3 DNA: TGTGCCAGCAGCTTGTTGTCTGGAGCTAACTATGGCTACACCTTC. Its translation: CASSLLSGANYGYTF.

This clone was seen just once. This chain connects TRBV7-3 to TRBJ2-1; no clear D gene. Deletions cut 5 bases from V and 0 bases from J, with 11 bases between. This CDR3 is 15 amino acids long. Germline V CDR1 and CDR2: SGHTA, FQGTGA. The CDR3 DNA sequence: TGTGCCAGCAGCCCGACGCCTTCCTCCTACAATGAGCAGTTCTTC. It yields the protein CASSPTPSSYNEQFF.

V is TRBV6-5 and J is TRBJ2-7, with D perhaps TRBD1 (5 bases). CDR3 length: 15 amino acids. Trimming took 0 bases from V and 2 from J, leaving 11 bases between them. CDR1 is MNHEY and CDR2 is SVGAGI in the germline V gene. CDR3 region: CASSYSRTGAYEQYV. Written as DNA, the CDR3 is TGTGCCAGCAGTTACTCGAGAACAGGAGCCTACGAGCAGTACGTC.